These 32 T cell receptor beta chains originate from one sample sequenced in a study of shared clonotypes between healthy human individuals. Sequencing used immunoSEQ multiplex PCR; TCRdb keeps in-frame clones, though not all of them. The sample lists roughly 2.5 million clones; more than 90% were seen once. The sample consisted of naive CD4+ T cells sorted from blood. Subset reported: CD45RA+ positively selected. These receptors all stem from a young man in good health.

In this sample, this clone turned up once. The J gene is TRBJ2-2, the V gene TRBV7-8, with D possibly matching TRBD1 (5 bases). The V and J ends lost 5 bases and 6 bases respectively, with 19 bases between them. The CDR3 consists of 16 residues. Germline V gene sequence: CDR1 SGHVS, CDR2 FQNEAQ. The CDR3 DNA is TGTGCCAGCAGCCAGGGCACTCGCGCTTTGCCCGGGGAGCTGTTTTTT. Translated, it gives CASSQGTRALPGELFF.

The DNA of the CDR3 is TGTGCCAGCACTTCCCGACAGCAGATTTATGGCTACACCTTC. Its translation is CASTSRQQIYGYTF. The genes are TRBV6-5 and TRBJ1-2; D might be TRBD1 (5 bases). V was shortened by 7 bases and J by 5 bases, with 17 bases between the two germline ends. The CDR3 length is 14 residues. The germline V gene has CDR1 MNHEY and CDR2 SVGAGI.

This rearrangement joins TRBV4-1 to TRBJ2-3, with 7 bases lining up with TRBD2. The CDR3 totals 17 residues. V trimming: 3 bases; J trimming: 0 bases; junction bases outside the gene matches: 9. CDR1 MGHRA and CDR2 YSYEKL come from the germline V gene. The CDR3 DNA follows: TGCGCCAGCAGCCAGAGCAGCGGGAAACCTAGCACAGATACGCAGTATTTT. Translation gives CASSQSSGKPSTDTQYF.

The chain is built from TRBV30 and TRBJ1-5; D unclear. The V end lost 2 bases, the J end lost 0 bases, and 14 bases lay between the germline ends. The CDR3 is 16 amino acids. CDR1 is GTSNPN, CDR2 SVGIG, per germline (reference sequence). The DNA for the CDR3 is TGTGCCTGGAGTCTTGCAAGGGCATATAGCAATCAGCCCCAGCATTTT. It specifies CAWSLARAYSNQPQHF.

V usage is TRBV9 and J usage is TRBJ2-7; D perhaps matches TRBD2 (5 bases). The CDR3 runs 14 residues. Trimming cost V 4 bases and J 2 bases, with 13 bases left between them. Germline CDR1 SGDLS, CDR2 YYNGEE. CDR3 nucleotide sequence: TGTGCCAGCAGCCCTTACAGCGGAACCTACGAGCAGTACTTC. Amino acids: CASSPYSGTYEQYF.

The CDR3 sequence is CASSLMQGADTEAFF. Written as DNA, the CDR3 is TGTGCCAGCAGCTTAATGCAGGGGGCAGACACTGAAGCTTTCTTT. The V call is TRBV7-9, the J call TRBJ1-1; 8 nucleotides match TRBD1. This CDR3 is built from 15 residues. CDR1 and CDR2 from the germline V gene are SEHNR and FQNEAQ (reference sequence). J gave up 3 bases and V 2 bases, and 5 bases lay outside the gene matches.

V is TRBV5-1 and J is TRBJ1-1; 8 bases align to TRBD1. This CDR3 spans 14 amino acids. V shed 4 bases and J 5 bases; nucleotides not matched to a gene: 7. From germline, CDR1 is SGHRS and CDR2 YFSETQ. CDR3 nucleotides: TGCGCCAGCAGCCGACAGGGGATAGGGACTGAAGCTTTCTTT. Protein product: CASSRQGIGTEAFF.

This chain joins TRBV5-1 and TRBJ2-1; possible D gene TRBD1, 5 bases. The CDR3 totals 12 residues. Deletions cut 4 bases from V and 7 bases from J, with 9 bases between. CDR1 is SGHRS and CDR2 is YFSETQ in the germline V gene. DNA of the CDR3: TGCGCCAGCAGCCAGAACAGGAATGAGCAGTTCTTC. Its protein product is CASSQNRNEQFF. Full variable domain (missing parts from reference TRBV5-1 and TRBJ2-1): KAGVTQTPRYLIKTRGQQVTLSCSPISGHRSVSWYQQTPGQGLQFLFEYFSETQRNKGNFPGRFSGRQFSNSRSEMNVSTLELGDSALYLCASSQNRNEQFFGPGTRLTVL.

The chain is built from TRBV7-6 and TRBJ2-1, with D unresolved. Germline V gene sequence: CDR1 SGHVS, CDR2 FNYEAQ. The CDR3 is made up of 16 amino acids. V lost 0 bases and J lost 3, with 12 bases in between. This CDR3 reads CASSLAAKKVYNEQFF. The CDR3, as DNA: TGTGCCAGCAGCTTAGCGGCCAAGAAGGTCTACAATGAGCAGTTCTTC.

The chain combines TRBV6-5 with TRBJ2-7; 10 bases are a match to TRBD2. The CDR3 runs 15 residues. V gave up 6 bases and J gave up 4 bases; unmatched junction bases: 9. Germline lookup yields CDR1 MNHEY and CDR2 SVGAGI. The CDR3 loop is CASRTRTSGLYEQYF. In DNA, the CDR3 is TGTGCCAGCAGGACAAGGACTAGCGGTCTATACGAGCAGTACTTC.

The chain couples TRBV9 to TRBJ2-2; weak D call: TRBD2 (5 bases). The V and J ends lost 5 bases and 1 base respectively, with 15 bases between them. This CDR3 region has 16 residues. The germline V gene has CDR1 SGDLS and CDR2 YYNGEE. As DNA, the CDR3 is TGTGCCAGCAGTGCAGGATCCGGGAAGAACACCGGGGAGCTGTTTTTT. This translates into CASSAGSGKNTGELFF.

This clone was observed a single time. V and J are TRBV27 and TRBJ2-4, with 8 bases fitting TRBD1. Germline CDR1 reads MNHEY; CDR2 reads SMNVEV (reference sequence). The CDR3 is 15 residues long. With 3 bases clipped from V and 4 bases from J, the junction kept 5 bases outside the gene matches. CDR3 residues: CASSFQGATKNIQYF. The CDR3, as DNA: TGTGCCAGCAGTTTCCAGGGGGCCACAAAAAACATTCAGTACTTC.

This chain joins TRBV5-4 and TRBJ2-2; D might be TRBD1 or TRBD2, each matching 6 bases. The CDR3 loop spans 16 amino acids. Looked up from germline, CDR1 is SGHNT and CDR2 is YYREEE (reference sequence). The ends were cut back, 4 bases at V and 0 bases at J, with 13 bases in the middle. The CDR3 loop reads CASSADRLANTGELFF. The CDR3 nucleotides are TGTGCCAGCAGCGCGGACAGACTAGCGAACACCGGGGAGCTGTTTTTT.

V is TRBV19 and J is TRBJ2-7; D not certain. CDR1 LNHDA and CDR2 SQIVND come from the germline V gene (reference sequence). This CDR3 is 14 amino acids long. Trimming stripped 5 bases from V and 3 bases from J, with 14 bases between. CDR3 sequence (DNA): TGTGCCAGTAGTCTCACTATCCGAATCTACGAGCAGTACTTC. Translation: CASSLTIRIYEQYF. Using reference TRBV19 and TRBJ2-7 for the parts outside the CDR3, the full variable domain is DGGITQSPKYLFRKEGQNVTLSCEQNLNHDAMYWYRQDPGQGLRLIYYSQIVNDFQKGDIAEGYSVSREKKESFPLTVTSAQKNPTAFYLCASSLTIRIYEQYFGPGTRLTVT.

This clone was counted a single time. The chain links TRBV5-6 to TRBJ1-2; the D gene is possibly TRBD1 (5 bases). Germline V lookup: CDR1 SGHDT, CDR2 YYEEEE. The CDR3 contains 13 residues. Trimming cost V 3 bases and J 4 bases, with 10 bases left between them. CDR3 sequence reads: CASSSGGGYGYTF. In nucleotides, the CDR3 is TGTGCCAGCAGCTCCGGGGGTGGCTATGGCTACACCTTC. The complete variable domain, with remaining parts taken from reference TRBV5-6 and TRBJ1-2, reads DAGVTQSPTHLIKTRGQQVTLRCSPKSGHDTVSWYQQALGQGPQFIFQYYEEEERQRGNFPDRFSGHQFPNYSSELNVNALLLGDSALYLCASSSGGGYGYTFGSGTRLTVV.

The chain joins TRBV12-5 to TRBJ2-7; 7 nucleotides line up with TRBD2. The CDR3 sequence is 19 residues long. Germline V gene sequence: CDR1 LGHNT, CDR2 FRNRAP. The junction had 18 bases not matched to a gene; V was cut back by 2 bases and J by 2 bases. CDR3 region: CASGLTRGLVPEGAYEQYF. In DNA form, the CDR3 reads TGTGCTAGTGGTTTGACCCGCGGACTAGTCCCCGAAGGGGCCTACGAGCAGTACTTC.

The chain is built from TRBV19 and TRBJ2-2; weak D call: TRBD2 (6 bases). Germline assignment: CDR1 LNHDA and CDR2 SQIVND (reference sequence). This CDR3 region has 15 residues. Trimming removed 5 bases from V and 6 bases from J, with 16 bases in between. In DNA, the CDR3 is TGTGCCAGTAGTTATGGAGGGGAAAGGGCCGGGGAGCTGTTTTTT. Translation gives CASSYGGERAGELFF.

The chain uses TRBV12-5 and TRBJ2-5, with TRBD2 matching over 10 bases. Looked up from germline, CDR1 is LGHNT and CDR2 is FRNRAP. The CDR3 covers 15 residues. V lost 6 bases and J lost 2; bases outside the gene matches: 6. CDR3 sequence: CASGPGTSDQETQYF. Written as DNA, the CDR3 is TGTGCTAGTGGCCCCGGGACTAGCGATCAAGAGACCCAGTACTTC. Filled out from reference TRBV12-5 and TRBJ2-5, the complete variable domain reads DARVTQTPRHKVTEMGQEVTMRCQPILGHNTVFWYRQTMMQGLELLAYFRNRAPLDDSGMPKDRFSAEMPDATLATLKIQPSEPRDSAVYFCASGPGTSDQETQYFGPGTRLLVL.

The rearrangement joins TRBV9 to TRBJ2-2; TRBD2 matches 8 bases. J gave up 1 base and V 3 bases, and 8 bases lay outside the gene matches. Per germline, CDR1 SGDLS and CDR2 YYNGEE. The CDR3 totals 17 residues. The CDR3 DNA reads TGTGCCAGCAGCGAGAGGTTGCTAGCGGGGAACACCGGGGAGCTGTTTTTT. Its protein product is CASSERLLAGNTGELFF.

CDR3 nucleotides: TGCAGCGTTCGGAAAGGGGATATTGGGACAGATACGCAGTATTTT. Translation: CSVRKGDIGTDTQYF. This chain connects TRBV29-1 to TRBJ2-3; weak D call: TRBD1 (5 bases). V shed 5 bases and J shed 3 bases, with 18 bases lying between them. Looked up from germline, CDR1 is SQVTM and CDR2 is ANQGSEA. This CDR3 region has 15 residues.

The chain uses TRBV5-1 and TRBJ1-4; D might be TRBD1 (5 bases). Germline assignment: CDR1 SGHRS and CDR2 YFSETQ. This CDR3 comprises 14 residues. V was pared by 4 bases and J by 7 bases, with 14 bases between. The DNA of the CDR3 is TGCGCCAGCAGCCCGGAGGGGAAACCTGAAAAACTGTTTTTT. Its protein product is CASSPEGKPEKLFF.

J is TRBJ1-5 and V is TRBV28, with D perhaps matching TRBD1 (6 bases). There are 13 residues in the CDR3. V lost 2 bases and J lost 11, with 13 bases in between. The germline V gene has CDR1 MDHEN and CDR2 SYDVKM. The CDR3 DNA is TGTGCCAGCAGTTTAGGACAGAAAGGGGCCCAGCATTTT. Protein sequence: CASSLGQKGAQHF.

The CDR3 reads CASSRDRERDTQYF. The CDR3 bases are TGTGCCAGCAGCCGCGACAGGGAAAGGGATACGCAGTATTTT. The J gene is TRBJ2-3, the V gene TRBV7-9; 7 nucleotides match TRBD1. Unmatched junction bases numbered 8, after V lost 5 bases and J lost 6 bases. Germline loops: CDR1 SEHNR, CDR2 FQNEAQ (reference sequence). The CDR3 covers 14 residues.

This clone was detected only once. The J gene is TRBJ2-1, the V gene TRBV6-5, with a possible D match to TRBD2 (6 bases). V lost 3 bases and J 5 bases, leaving 17 bases between the germline ends. Germline CDR1 reads MNHEY; CDR2 reads SVGAGI. The CDR3 consists of 16 residues. This CDR3 is CASSYSKLAWDNEQFF. The CDR3 DNA is TGTGCCAGCAGTTATTCTAAACTAGCCTGGGACAATGAGCAGTTCTTC.

V and J are TRBV6-1 and TRBJ2-3; the match to TRBD2 covers 8 bases. Germline V gives CDR1 MNHNS, CDR2 SASEGT. The CDR3 runs to 18 residues. Trimming removed 4 bases from V and 4 bases from J; junction bases left unmatched: 16. DNA of the CDR3: TGTGCCAGCAGTGCTTTCCCTCCTAGCGGGCCGCTCGCAGATACGCAGTATTTT. Its translation is CASSAFPPSGPLADTQYF.

V gene TRBV7-8 combines with J gene TRBJ1-2; a possible D gene is TRBD1 (6 bases). Germline V gives CDR1 SGHVS, CDR2 FQNEAQ. The V and J ends lost 4 bases and 0 bases respectively, with 12 bases between them. The CDR3 is 15 amino acids. The CDR3 sequence: CASSSDRLANYGYTF. The CDR3 coding sequence is TGTGCCAGCAGCTCTGACAGGCTGGCTAACTATGGCTACACCTTC.

The CDR3 nucleotides read TGCGCCAGCAGCTTGGGGGGAACGAGTGCTAACTATGGCTACACCTTC. It codes for CASSLGGTSANYGYTF. This chain links TRBV5-1 with TRBJ1-2; D is uncertain. The CDR3 consists of 16 residues. Trimming cost V 0 bases and J 0 bases, with 12 bases left between them. The V gene's germline CDR1 is SGHRS and CDR2 YFSETQ.

With respect to this clone: This specimen includes other DNA sequences encoding the same CDR3. V gene TRBV28 combines with J gene TRBJ1-4; the D gene is possibly TRBD1 (6 bases). V lost 2 bases to trimming and J lost 6 bases, with 10 bases between them. The germline CDR1 and CDR2 sequences are MDHEN and SYDVKM. CDR3 length: 14 amino acids. CDR3 residues: CASSLTGPYEKLFF. CDR3 sequence (DNA): TGTGCCAGCAGTTTAACAGGGCCTTATGAAAAACTGTTTTTT.

J is TRBJ1-2 and V is TRBV5-4; TRBD1 matches 8 bases. V lost 0 bases to trimming and J lost 8 bases; unmatched junction nucleotides: 6. Germline V gene data show CDR1 as SGHNT and CDR2 as YYREEE (reference sequence). The CDR3 has 14 residues. CDR3 nucleotides: TGTGCCAGCAGCTTGGGACAGGGGCTTTTCGGCTACACCTTC. This sequence encodes CASSLGQGLFGYTF.

The gene calls are TRBV12-5 and TRBJ1-2; D ambiguous. V dropped 2 bases and J dropped 6 bases, with 13 bases sitting between them. This CDR3 spans 14 amino acids. The germline gives CDR1 LGHNT, CDR2 FRNRAP. The CDR3, as DNA: TGTGCTAGTGGTTTGTACCCACTTGGGGATGGCTACACCTTC. It translates to CASGLYPLGDGYTF.

V is TRBV6-5 and J is TRBJ2-1; 13 bases are shared with TRBD2. The CDR3 is made up of 14 amino acids. Germline CDR1 reads MNHEY; CDR2 reads SVGAGI. With 6 bases clipped from V and 6 bases from J, the junction kept 2 bases outside the gene matches. DNA of the CDR3: TGTGCCAGCAGGACTAGCGGGGGGTCCAATGAGCAGTTCTTC. The encoded protein is CASRTSGGSNEQFF.

About this clone itself: Other DNA sequences in this sample translate to the same CDR3. This sequence joins TRBV18 and TRBJ1-2; 7 bases fit TRBD1. The CDR3 has 14 residues. CDR1 and CDR2 from the germline V gene are KGHSH and LQKENI. Losses at the gene ends were 3 bases for V and 5 bases for J; bases not matched to a gene: 6. The CDR3 is CASSPQGEGYGYTF. The CDR3 region has the DNA TGTGCCAGCTCACCCCAGGGGGAAGGGTATGGCTACACCTTC.